This entry describes one T cell receptor (beta chain). The data originate from a study of CD8 T cells in Susac syndrome. V was shortened by 3 bases and J by 7 bases, with 13 bases between the two germline ends. The CDR3 has 13 amino acids. Germline V gene sequence: CDR1 MNHEY, CDR2 SMNVEV (reference sequence). With random hexamers, reverse transcription was performed on about 0.5 to 1 ug of RNA. MiXCR, applied by TCRdb to the immunoSEQ multiplex PCR reads, yields one record per CDR3 protein. Found here are approximately 200,000 distinct CDR3 sequences, under 97% of them singletons; the top ten hold approximately 0.09%.

The receptor was derived from a human donor with multiple sclerosis. J is TRBJ2-7 and V is TRBV27; a weak D match, TRBD2 (6 bases). The sample taken for sequencing was CD4+ T cells from PBMCs. In DNA, the CDR3 is TGTGCCAGCAGTTTTCCCGGGGGTCAGGAGCAGTACTTC. This translates into CASSFPGGQEQYF.